The rows below give T cell receptor beta chains drawn from one sample of a study of human T cells and chemical hapten exposure. TCRdb redid the calling of the RACE reads with MiXCR, one entry per CDR3 protein. The sample has some 89,000 distinct CDR3 sequences, 25% to 35% seen once. Material: whole blood, obtained in connection with sensitization to the hapten diphenylcyclopropenone (DPC). The receptors here all came from a man in his forties with alopecia areata. Some clones in this sample may be carry-over from other donors' samples. CDR3s include the opening cysteine and the closing phenylalanine or tryptophan. A D gene is named only where the DNA matches it firmly. Where a row states a size, it is once, few, many or the class of an expanded clone; other rows omit it.

>TRBV13|TRBJ2-2|few|TRBD2
CASSTVSWGGEDTGELFF
TGTGCCAGCAGTACAGTATCTTGGGGGGGAGAAGACACCGGGGAGCTGTTTTTT
>TRBV6-5|TRBJ2-7|NA|NA
CASSYGQSLYEQYF
TGTGCCAGCAGTTACGGACAGTCTCTTTATGAGCAGTACTTC
>TRBV27|TRBJ1-2|few|NA
CASSSQVGYGYTF
TGTGCCAGCAGTAGTCAGGTTGGCTATGGCTACACCTTC
>TRBV4-2|TRBJ2-2|NA|NA
CASSQDRGRAGELFF
TGTGCCAGCAGCCAAGATCGGGGACGAGCCGGGGAGCTGTTTTTT
>TRBV7-2|TRBJ2-2|NA|TRBD2
CASSLVAGVQKTGELFF
TGTGCCAGCAGCTTAGTAGCGGGAGTCCAGAAGACCGGGGAGCTGTTTTTT
>TRBV3-1|TRBJ2-7|NA|NA
CASSQEGPERMVRGNEQYF
TGTGCCAGCAGCCAAGAGGGTCCGGAGCGAATGGTCCGGGGGAACGAGCAGTACTTC
>TRBV9|TRBJ2-7|few|NA
CASSAHGRTYEQYF
TGTGCCAGCAGCGCCCATGGACGGACCTACGAGCAGTACTTC
>TRBV27|TRBJ1-6|few|TRBD1
CASSLTGGYSPLHF
TGTGCCAGCAGTTTAACAGGGGGGTATTCACCCCTCCACTTT
>TRBV15|TRBJ2-2|NA|NA
CATSRDLGGNTGELFF
TGTGCCACCAGCAGAGATCTCGGGGGGAACACCGGGGAGCTGTTTTTT
>TRBV20-1|TRBJ2-3|NA|NA
CSARDLGRAATQYF
TGCAGTGCTAGAGATTTAGGCCGAGCAGCTACGCAGTATTTT
>TRBV2|TRBJ2-3|once|NA
CASSRGGSTDTQYF
TGTGCCAGCTCCCGAGGGGGTAGCACAGATACGCAGTATTTT
>TRBV7-2|TRBJ2-3|few|TRBD2
CASSLAGTRNTDTQYF
TGTGCCAGCAGCTTAGCCGGGACTAGAAACACAGATACGCAGTATTTT
>TRBV3-1|TRBJ1-1|NA|NA
CASSLPGRLNTEAFF
TGTGCCAGCAGCCTCCCGGGACGGTTGAACACTGAAGCTTTCTTT
>TRBV5-1|TRBJ2-7|NA|TRBD2
CASSLAAGEDEQYF
TGCGCCAGCAGCTTGGCAGCGGGAGAGGACGAGCAGTACTTC
>TRBV20-1|TRBJ2-1|few|TRBD2
CSAGLAGVLQFF
TGCAGTGCCGGACTAGCGGGAGTTCTGCAGTTCTTC
>TRBV18|TRBJ2-7|few|NA
CASSPPVAGSYEQYF
TGTGCCAGCTCACCACCGGTGGCCGGGAGCTACGAGCAGTACTTC
>TRBV28|TRBJ2-7|NA|NA
CASSILGRHHEQYF
TGTGCCAGCAGCATTCTCGGAAGACACCACGAGCAGTACTTC
>TRBV28|TRBJ2-7|few|NA
CASSPGAPYEQYF
TGTGCCAGCAGCCCCGGGGCCCCCTACGAGCAGTACTTC
>TRBV11-3|TRBJ2-1|NA|TRBD2
CASSPGTSGRDEQFF
TGTGCCAGCAGTCCTGGGACTAGCGGGAGGGATGAGCAGTTCTTC
>TRBV7-6|TRBJ2-3|NA|TRBD2
CASSRAGENTDTQYF
TGTGCCAGCAGCCGAGCGGGGGAAAACACAGATACGCAGTATTTT
>TRBV20-1|TRBJ2-7|NA|TRBD2
CSARSGKSYEQYF
TGCAGTGCTCGTAGCGGGAAATCCTACGAGCAGTACTTC
>TRBV25-1|TRBJ2-5|NA|TRBD2
CASSVPSGPQETQYF
TGTGCCAGCAGTGTTCCTAGCGGCCCGCAAGAGACCCAGTACTTC
>TRBV12-3/TRBV12-4|TRBJ1-1|few|NA
CASSLSSGNTEAFF
TGTGCCAGCAGTTTGAGTTCCGGAAACACTGAAGCTTTCTTT
>TRBV28|TRBJ2-5|NA|NA
CASSPHQGGLQTQYF
TGTGCCAGCAGTCCCCATCAAGGCGGCTTGCAGACCCAGTACTTC
>TRBV20-1|TRBJ1-1|NA|NA
CSAASDRPNTEAFF
TGCAGTGCCGCCTCTGACAGGCCCAACACTGAAGCTTTCTTT
>TRBV28|TRBJ2-4|few|NA
CASTVNDRNIQYF
TGTGCCAGCACCGTGAACGACAGAAACATTCAGTACTTC
>TRBV12-3/TRBV12-4|TRBJ1-1|NA|TRBD1
CASRNRGATEAFF
TGTGCCAGCAGAAACAGGGGCGCAACTGAAGCTTTCTTT
>TRBV9|TRBJ1-3|NA|NA
CASSATGGRGNTIYF
TGTGCCAGCAGCGCTACCGGTGGCAGAGGAAACACCATATATTTT
>TRBV27|TRBJ1-1|NA|NA
CASSFDGGGKLEAFF
TGTGCCAGCAGTTTCGATGGGGGAGGGAAGCTTGAAGCTTTCTTT
>TRBV4-1|TRBJ2-7|NA|TRBD2
CASSPRREASYEQYF
TGCGCCAGCAGCCCAAGGCGGGAGGCCTCCTACGAGCAGTACTTC
>TRBV5-1|TRBJ2-5|few|NA
CASSADSQETQYF
TGCGCCAGCAGCGCGGACAGCCAAGAGACCCAGTACTTC
>TRBV6-5|TRBJ1-1|few|TRBD1
CASSYRQGPRTAFF
TGTGCCAGCAGTTACCGACAGGGGCCTCGAACTGCTTTCTTT
>TRBV4-3|TRBJ1-4|NA|NA
CASRETTTNEKLFF
TGCGCCAGCAGGGAGACGACAACTAATGAAAAACTGTTTTTT
>TRBV29-1|TRBJ2-1|NA|TRBD1
CSARDRGEQFF
TGCAGCGCGCGGGACAGGGGTGAGCAGTTCTTC
>TRBV11-2|TRBJ2-2|few|NA
CASKRRAGDTGELFF
TGTGCCAGCAAGCGGCGGGCCGGTGACACCGGGGAGCTGTTTTTT
>TRBV11-2|TRBJ1-3|NA|NA
CASSFPDRAATIYF
TGTGCCAGCAGCTTCCCGGACCGTGCGGCTACCATATATTTT
>TRBV27|TRBJ2-7|once|TRBD2
CASSANRDYYYEQYF
TGTGCCAGCAGCGCAAACCGGGACTACTACTACGAGCAGTACTTC
>TRBV28|TRBJ2-7|NA|NA
CASSLRTARSYEQYF
TGTGCCAGCAGTTTAAGGACAGCTCGCTCCTACGAGCAGTACTTC
>TRBV9|TRBJ2-3|NA|NA
CASSSDRYPDTQYF
TGTGCCAGCAGCTCCGACAGGTACCCAGATACGCAGTATTTT
>TRBV20-1|TRBJ1-5|few|TRBD1
CSARALGQGNQPQHF
TGCAGTGCTAGAGCCCTGGGACAGGGGAATCAGCCCCAGCATTTT
>TRBV7-6|TRBJ1-1|few|NA
CASSRGSETEAFF
TGTGCCAGCAGCAGGGGGAGCGAGACTGAAGCTTTCTTT
>TRBV4-1|TRBJ2-7|many|NA
CASSPWTGDSYEQYF
TGCGCCAGCAGCCCGTGGACCGGAGACTCCTACGAGCAGTACTTC
>TRBV15|TRBJ1-4|NA|NA
CATSSKNEGRNEKLFF
TGTGCCACCAGCAGTAAGAACGAGGGGAGAAATGAAAAACTGTTTTTT
>TRBV9|TRBJ2-7|NA|NA
CASSVAAGDLYEQYF
TGTGCCAGCAGCGTAGCGGCAGGCGACCTCTACGAGCAGTACTTC
>TRBV15|TRBJ2-1|NA|TRBD2
CATSRDIAGVSNEQFF
TGTGCCACCAGCAGAGATATAGCGGGAGTGTCAAATGAGCAGTTCTTC